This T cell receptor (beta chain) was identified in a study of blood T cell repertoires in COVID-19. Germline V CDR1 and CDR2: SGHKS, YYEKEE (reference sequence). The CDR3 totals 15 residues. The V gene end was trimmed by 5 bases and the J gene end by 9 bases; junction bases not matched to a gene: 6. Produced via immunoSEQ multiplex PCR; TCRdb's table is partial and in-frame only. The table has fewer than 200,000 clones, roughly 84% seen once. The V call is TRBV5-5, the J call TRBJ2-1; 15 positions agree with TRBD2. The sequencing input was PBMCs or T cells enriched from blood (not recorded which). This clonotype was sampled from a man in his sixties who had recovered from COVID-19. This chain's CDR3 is CASRSGLAGGSEQFF. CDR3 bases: TGTGCCAGCAGGTCGGGACTAGCGGGAGGTAGTGAGCAGTTCTTC.